Below are 13 T cell receptor beta chains sequenced from a single sample in a study of shared clonotypes between healthy human individuals. Profiling relied on immunoSEQ multiplex PCR, and the TCRdb table lists in-frame clones only, not all of them. The sample records roughly 2.6 million clones, just over 90% being singletons. Material for sequencing was naive CD4+ T cells sorted from blood. Described subset: CD45RA+ positively selected. These receptor sequences come from a man aged 18-30 years in good health.

CDR3 protein: CARREQYF. CDR3 coding DNA: TGTGCCAGAAGGGAGCAGTACTTC. This chain uses TRBV2 with TRBJ2-7; D is uncertain. The germline V gene has CDR1 SNHLY and CDR2 FYNNEI. V was shortened by 9 bases and J by 7 bases, with 4 bases between the two germline ends. This CDR3 comprises 8 residues. Full variable domain (outside the CDR3, taken from reference TRBV2 and TRBJ2-7): EPEVTQTPSHQVTQMGQEVILRCVPISNHLYFYWYRQILGQKVEFLVSFYNNEISEKSEIFDDQFSVERPDGSNFTLKIRSTKLEDSAMYFCARREQYFGPGTRLTVT.

V usage is TRBV19 and J usage is TRBJ1-6; possibly TRBD1 for D (6 bases). Trimming stripped 5 bases from V and 5 bases from J, with 16 bases between. CDR1 and CDR2 from the germline V gene are LNHDA and SQIVND (reference sequence). The CDR3 contains 16 residues. The CDR3 nucleotides read TGTGCCAGTAGTTCATGGGGACGACAGGATAATTCACCCCTCCACTTT. Its protein is CASSSWGRQDNSPLHF. The full variable domain, rest sourced from reference TRBV19 and TRBJ1-6, is DGGITQSPKYLFRKEGQNVTLSCEQNLNHDAMYWYRQDPGQGLRLIYYSQIVNDFQKGDIAEGYSVSREKKESFPLTVTSAQKNPTAFYLCASSSWGRQDNSPLHFGNGTRLTVT.

With regard to this clone: The sample contains more than one DNA sequence encoding this CDR3. The chain uses TRBV5-1 and TRBJ2-1; D gene ambiguous. V shed 0 bases and J shed 0 bases, with 7 bases lying between them. CDR1 is SGHRS and CDR2 is YFSETQ in the germline V gene. The CDR3 is made up of 15 amino acids. DNA of the CDR3: TGCGCCAGCAGCTTGGGAGGCTTCTCCTACAATGAGCAGTTCTTC. It is translated as CASSLGGFSYNEQFF.

On this clone itself: This same CDR3 is encoded by further DNA sequences in the sample. The V call is TRBV2, the J call TRBJ1-4; D remains ambiguous. The CDR3 runs 12 residues. Germline CDR1 reads SNHLY; CDR2 reads FYNNEI. Deletions cut 4 bases from V and 8 bases from J, with 8 bases between. The CDR3 is CASSGDVEKLFF. As DNA, the CDR3 is TGTGCCAGCAGTGGGGATGTGGAAAAACTGTTTTTT.

As regards this clone: Different DNA sequences within this sample yield the same CDR3. CDR3 nucleotide sequence: TGCGCCACCAAACAGGGGTTGAACACTGAAGCTTTCTTT. This sequence encodes CATKQGLNTEAFF. V gene TRBV5-1 combines with J gene TRBJ1-1, with 7 bases lining up with TRBD1. The CDR3 sequence is 13 residues long. Trimming cost V 9 bases and J 0 bases; bases outside gene matches: 5. Germline V gene sequence: CDR1 SGHRS, CDR2 YFSETQ.

The chain uses TRBV18 and TRBJ1-4; 12 bases are a match to TRBD1. Germline V gives CDR1 KGHSH, CDR2 LQKENI. The CDR3 totals 20 residues. Trimming cost V 0 bases and J 8 bases; bases outside gene matches: 16. For the CDR3, the DNA is TGTGCCAGCTCACCACCGAATCTTGGGACAGGGGGCCTACAAACGGAAAAACTGTTTTTT. This codes for CASSPPNLGTGGLQTEKLFF.

The chain couples TRBV27 to TRBJ1-3; D uncertain. V was pared by 4 bases and J by 6 bases, with 10 bases between. The CDR3 runs 13 residues. CDR1 is MNHEY and CDR2 is SMNVEV in the germline V gene (reference sequence). The CDR3 is CASSSGLENTIYF. The DNA for the CDR3 is TGTGCCAGCAGTTCCGGGCTGGAAAACACCATATATTTT.

This clone was seen only once. Different DNA sequences within this sample yield the same CDR3. The chain has TRBV7-2 and TRBJ2-3; TRBD2 is a possible D gene (7 bases). Germline CDR1 and CDR2: SGHTA and FQGNSA. The CDR3 totals 15 residues. The germline V and J ends were trimmed by 3 bases and 0 bases, with 10 bases remaining between them. CDR3 nucleotide sequence: TGTGCCAGCAGCTTGCGGGGGCGTAGCACAGATACGCAGTATTTT. It is translated as CASSLRGRSTDTQYF.

This clone was recorded only once. The CDR3 DNA reads TGCGCCAGCAGCCAAGGAGACAGGGGAGCGGATGGCTACACCTTC. It encodes CASSQGDRGADGYTF. This sequence joins TRBV4-1 and TRBJ1-2; 8 bases match TRBD1. V lost 1 base, J lost 6 bases, and 7 bases stayed unmatched. CDR1 is MGHRA and CDR2 is YSYEKL in the germline V gene. This CDR3 spans 15 amino acids.

The V gene is TRBV28, the J gene TRBJ2-1; D not resolved. CDR1 MDHEN and CDR2 SYDVKM come from the germline V gene. This CDR3 has 15 amino acids. Trimming shortened V by 6 bases and J by 6 bases, and 18 bases separated the two germline ends. The CDR3: CASSRDLSLLNEQFF. For the CDR3, the DNA is TGTGCCAGCAGCCGCGACCTGTCCCTCCTCAATGAGCAGTTCTTC.

This chain joins TRBV27 and TRBJ2-3; D gene ambiguous. There are 13 residues in the CDR3. CDR1 is MNHEY and CDR2 is SMNVEV in the germline V gene (reference sequence). V was shortened by 6 bases and J by 2 bases, with 9 bases between the two germline ends. In DNA, the CDR3 is TGTGCCAGCAGCCATTGGGCCACAGATACGCAGTATTTT. Translated, it gives CASSHWATDTQYF.

The chain links TRBV7-8 to TRBJ2-7, with a tentative D call TRBD1 (6 bases). V lost 6 bases to trimming and J lost 2 bases, with 11 bases between them. Germline CDR1 is SGHVS and CDR2 is FQNEAQ. The CDR3 covers 13 residues. The CDR3 loop is CASRFTGTYEQYF. In DNA, the CDR3 is TGTGCCAGCAGATTTACAGGGACCTACGAGCAGTACTTC.

The table lists this clone with a count of one. V gene TRBV5-1 combines with J gene TRBJ2-7; possibly TRBD1 for D (5 bases). V gave up 0 bases and J gave up 3 bases, with 10 bases separating them. CDR3 length equals 14 residues. Germline V gene lookup returns CDR1 SGHRS and CDR2 YFSETQ. CDR3 DNA: TGCGCCAGCAGCTTGGACAGGAGCCACTACGAGCAGTACTTC. It yields the protein CASSLDRSHYEQYF.